This T cell receptor (beta chain) comes out of a study of blood T cell repertoires in COVID-19 (TCRdb year 2020). Turning to the overall study: Samples from collaborators originated in the United States, Italy and Spain and spanned both the acute and convalescent phases of COVID-19. Where available, HLA class I and class II types were taken from metadata supplied by the sample provider and were not determined by assay-based typing. The dataset comprised deeply sampled blood TCRbeta repertoires from subjects exposed to, actively infected with, or recovered from COVID-19. The prospective study material was composed of cDNA or gDNA derived from T cells, B-cell-depleted T cells, or PBMCs. Samples were obtained from the ongoing ImmuneRACE study (first 160 participants) and from over 1,000 subjects provided by 6 global collaborators. The repertoires were released in a freely available public database intended as a resource for research on the immune response to SARS-CoV-2. Sample metadata almost always included a de-identified subject ID, COVID-19 status, age in years and sex. Overall results and qualifications from the work: The amount of clinical and demographic metadata varied by source and participant and was provided uncurated.

One collaborating source in Seattle enrolled patients while the patients were actively infected and followed the patients over time throughout the course of disease. Whole blood was collected in K2EDTA tubes by collaborating institutions according to the institutions' own protocols. For TCRbeta analysis, collaborator samples were shipped as frozen whole blood, as isolated PBMCs, or as DNA extracted from either sample type. The CDR3 has 14 amino acids, counting the end cysteine and phenylalanine. Only the CDR3 DNA stays, 42 bases, in frame from base 1. Deletion took 4 bases off V and 3 bases off J, with a span of 10 bases between the germline ends. CDR1 is given as SGHTA and CDR2 as FQGNSA, both from the germline V gene. TCRbeta CDR3 regions were amplified from genomic DNA by means of the immunoSEQ Assay, a bias-controlled multiplex PCR. As for the authors' bioinformatics: Nucleated cell counts per sample were estimated from amplification of reference gene primers within the assay. Sequence reads were collapsed and filtered to measure the absolute abundance of every unique TCRbeta CDR3 rearrangement. Productive Simpson clonality was computed per sample as the square root of Simpson's diversity index over productive rearrangements. Drawn from immuneACCESS, this table holds only the in-frame rearrangements with V and J called that TCRdb kept. Clones are partly lost; checked studies trace under half to an unresolved V gene and leave the rest unexplained. That table gives V, J and clone size, and the DNA gave D and trimming. This sample holds some 330,000 clones; approximately 89% were observed only once. The ten largest clones add up to less than 2% of the sample.

This clone was detected once. Its antigen specificity is not known. No much larger clone is present one base from it, and per-base qualities are unavailable. Here the chain combines TRBV7-2 and TRBJ2-1; 6 matching bases give a weak D call of TRBD1. The source is a woman aged 25 to 45 with COVID-19, enrolled during active disease. Sequenced input: peripheral blood. The nucleotide sequence is given as TGTGCCAGCAGCTCTGACAGGATCTACAATGAGCAGTTCTTC. The resulting protein is CASSSDRIYNEQFF.